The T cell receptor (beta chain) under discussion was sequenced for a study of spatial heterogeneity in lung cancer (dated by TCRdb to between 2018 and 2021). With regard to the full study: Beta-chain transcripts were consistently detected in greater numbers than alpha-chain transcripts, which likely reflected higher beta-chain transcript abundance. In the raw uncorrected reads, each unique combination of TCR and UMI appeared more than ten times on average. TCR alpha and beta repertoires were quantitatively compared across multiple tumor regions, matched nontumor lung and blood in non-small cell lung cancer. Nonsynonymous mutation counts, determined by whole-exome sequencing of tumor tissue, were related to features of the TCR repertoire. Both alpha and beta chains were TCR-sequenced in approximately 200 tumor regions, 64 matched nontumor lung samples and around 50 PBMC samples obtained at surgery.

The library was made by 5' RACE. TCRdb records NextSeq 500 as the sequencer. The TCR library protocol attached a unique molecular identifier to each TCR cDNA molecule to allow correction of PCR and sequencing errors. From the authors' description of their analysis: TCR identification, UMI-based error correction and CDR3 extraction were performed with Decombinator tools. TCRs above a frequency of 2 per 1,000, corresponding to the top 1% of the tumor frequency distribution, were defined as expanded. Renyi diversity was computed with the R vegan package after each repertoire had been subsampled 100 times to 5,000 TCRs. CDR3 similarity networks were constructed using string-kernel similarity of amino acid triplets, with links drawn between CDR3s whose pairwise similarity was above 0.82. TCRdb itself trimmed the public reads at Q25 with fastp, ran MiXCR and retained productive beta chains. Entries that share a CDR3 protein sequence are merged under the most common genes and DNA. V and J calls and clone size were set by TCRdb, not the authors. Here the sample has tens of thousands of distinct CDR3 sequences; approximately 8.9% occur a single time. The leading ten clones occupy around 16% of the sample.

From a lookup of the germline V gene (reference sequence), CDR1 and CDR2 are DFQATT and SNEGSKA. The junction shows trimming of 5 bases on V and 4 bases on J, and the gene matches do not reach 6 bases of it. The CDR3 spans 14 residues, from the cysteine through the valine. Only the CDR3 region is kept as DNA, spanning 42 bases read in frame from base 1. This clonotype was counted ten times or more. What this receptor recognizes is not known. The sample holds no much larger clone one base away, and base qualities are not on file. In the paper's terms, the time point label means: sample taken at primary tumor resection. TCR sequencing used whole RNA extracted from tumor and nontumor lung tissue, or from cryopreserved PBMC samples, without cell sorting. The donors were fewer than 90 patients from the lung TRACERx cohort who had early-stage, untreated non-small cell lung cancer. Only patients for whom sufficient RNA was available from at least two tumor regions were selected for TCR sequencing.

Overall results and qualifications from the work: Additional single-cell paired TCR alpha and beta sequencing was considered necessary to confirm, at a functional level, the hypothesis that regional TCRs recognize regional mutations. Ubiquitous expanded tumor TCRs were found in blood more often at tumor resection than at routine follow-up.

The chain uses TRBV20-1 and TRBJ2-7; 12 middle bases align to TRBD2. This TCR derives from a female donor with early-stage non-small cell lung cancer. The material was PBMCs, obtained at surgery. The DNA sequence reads TGCAGTGCTGGGACTAGCGGGCTCCTGTACGAGCAGTACGTC. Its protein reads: CSAGTSGLLYEQYV.